Listed here are 15 T cell receptor beta chains from one sample, sequenced in a study of T cells in Graves' hyperthyroidism and ophthalmopathy. RNA transcripts served as the template for amplifying TCR beta CDR3 regions. The HTBI primer set drove a first-round RT-PCR of the TCR CDR3. Via MiXCR, TCRdb re-called the multiplex PCR reads, giving one row per CDR3 protein. This sample carries roughly 500,000 distinct CDR3 sequences, 35% to 50% of them seen once, and the ten largest clones take about two fifths. The sequenced sample was peripheral blood or thyroid tissue (not recorded which). The receptors stem from an adult woman with Graves' disease, either hyperthyroidism or ophthalmopathy (not recorded which).

This clonotype appeared many times. J is TRBJ1-4 and V is TRBV9; D is unresolved. The ends were cut back, 2 bases at V and 4 bases at J, with 12 bases in the middle. The CDR3 covers 15 residues. CDR1 is SGDLS, CDR2 YYNGEE, per germline. The CDR3 here is CASSVEGGLNEKLFF. The CDR3 DNA reads as TGTGCCAGCAGCGTGGAGGGAGGGCTTAATGAAAAACTGTTTTTT.

The chain links TRBV25-1 to TRBJ1-6; 10 bases fit TRBD1. Germline assignment: CDR1 MGHDK and CDR2 SYGVNS. Trimming removed 6 bases from V and 7 bases from J; junction bases left unmatched: 9. The CDR3 spans 16 residues. CDR3 nucleotides: TGTGCCAGCAGCTCGACAGGGGGCGCGGGAAATTCACCCCTCCACTTT. It encodes CASSSTGGAGNSPLHF.

This clonotype was counted at least ten times. This chain connects TRBV2 to TRBJ1-2, with D possibly TRBD1 on 5 matching bases. Deletions cut 0 bases from V and 7 bases from J, with 6 bases between. Per the germline V gene, CDR1 is SNHLY and CDR2 is FYNNEI. The CDR3 consists of 12 residues. The CDR3 coding sequence is TGTGCCAGCAGTGAAGCTGGGGGTGGCTACACCTTC. Translation gives CASSEAGGGYTF.

The chain uses TRBV6-1 and TRBJ2-5; 7 bases map to TRBD2. The CDR3 length is 15 residues. CDR1 and CDR2 from the germline V gene are MNHNS and SASEGT. V shed 1 base, J shed 1 base, and the junction held 3 bases outside the gene matches. The CDR3 sequence is CASSEGGLPQETQYF. Here the CDR3 DNA reads TGTGCCAGCAGTGAAGGGGGACTACCCCAAGAGACCCAGTACTTC.

Ten or more counts support this clonotype. The chain is built from TRBV7-8 and TRBJ1-1, with TRBD1 matching 7 bases. The V gene end was trimmed by 2 bases and the J gene end by 3 bases; junction bases not matched to a gene: 6. The germline V gene has CDR1 SGHVS and CDR2 FQNEAQ. This CDR3 has 15 residues. The CDR3, as DNA: TGTGCCAGCAGCTTAAACCAGGGGGGCGACACTGAAGCTTTCTTT. Its translation is CASSLNQGGDTEAFF.

The chain employs TRBV7-3 and TRBJ2-7; no firm D call. Trimming removed 5 bases at V and 9 bases at J, with 23 bases between. Germline V CDR1 and CDR2: SGHTA, FQGTGA. There are 15 residues in the CDR3. The CDR3 DNA sequence: TGTGCCAGCAGCGGTAATGACCTAACACTCGCTGGGCAGTACTTC. Protein product: CASSGNDLTLAGQYF.

V usage is TRBV10-3 and J usage is TRBJ2-5; D is unresolved. Trimming removed 4 bases from V and 4 bases from J, with 7 bases in between. The length of the CDR3 is 12 residues. Germline V gives CDR1 ENHRY, CDR2 SYGVKD. This chain's CDR3 is CAISGWPETQYF. CDR3 DNA: TGTGCCATCAGTGGGTGGCCAGAGACCCAGTACTTC.

V and J are TRBV5-1 and TRBJ1-2, with D possibly TRBD1 on 5 matching bases. The V gene's germline CDR1 is SGHRS and CDR2 YFSETQ. The CDR3 length is 15 residues. Trimming took 0 bases from V and 5 from J, leaving 14 bases between them. The CDR3 sequence is CASSLEGRGGYGYTF. In DNA form, the CDR3 reads TGCGCCAGCAGCTTGGAGGGTCGGGGGGGATATGGCTACACCTTC.

The V call is TRBV7-9, the J call TRBJ1-5, with no clear D. The CDR3 runs to 15 residues. Germline V CDR1 and CDR2: SEHNR, FQNEAQ (reference sequence). The V gene lost 4 bases and the J gene lost 1 base, with 11 bases spanning the gap. The CDR3 region has the DNA TGTGCCAGCAGCTCAACGGGAATGAGCAATCAGCCCCAGCATTTT. This encodes CASSSTGMSNQPQHF.

This clonotype was recorded a few times. The chain employs TRBV7-9 and TRBJ2-2, with D uncertain. This CDR3 comprises 13 residues. Trimming left V 5 bases short and J 6 bases short, with 10 bases between. In germline, CDR1 is SEHNR, CDR2 FQNEAQ (reference sequence). As DNA, the CDR3 is TGTGCCAGCAGCCTCCTGACTTCCGGGGAGCTGTTTTTT. It encodes CASSLLTSGELFF.

V is TRBV14 and J is TRBJ1-4; 14 positions agree with TRBD2. The closer fit of TRBJ2-2 to the DNA end suggests the J call may be wrong. CDR1 is SGHDN and CDR2 is FVKESK in the germline V gene. This CDR3 is built from 17 residues. In DNA form, the CDR3 reads TGTGCCAGCAGCCCCCGGCCCGGGACTAGCGGGAGTTGGGAGCTGTTTTTT. Translating gives CASSPRPGTSGSWELFF.

This clonotype was seen ten or more times. V usage is TRBV20-1 and J usage is TRBJ2-5, with a tentative D call TRBD1 (5 bases). This CDR3 comprises 13 residues. The germline V and J ends were trimmed by 4 bases and 9 bases, with 18 bases remaining between them. Germline lookup yields CDR1 DFQATT and CDR2 SNEGSKA (reference sequence). CDR3 protein: CSANTLTLGAQYF. The DNA of the CDR3 is TGCAGTGCTAACACGTTAACCTTAGGGGCCCAGTACTTC.

This clonotype was seen at least ten times. The chain joins TRBV11-3 to TRBJ1-1; D unclear. The length of the CDR3 is 13 residues. Germline V gene sequence: CDR1 SGHNT, CDR2 YENEEA. Trimming removed 5 bases at V and 2 bases at J, with 9 bases between. CDR3: CASSVGLNTEAFF. For the CDR3, the DNA is TGTGCCAGCAGCGTTGGCCTAAACACTGAAGCTTTCTTT.

This chain joins TRBV7-9 and TRBJ2-7, with 11 bases lining up with TRBD1. Trimming at V came to 8 bases and at J to 7 bases, leaving 4 bases not matched to a gene. CDR1 and CDR2 from the germline V gene are SEHNR and FQNEAQ (reference sequence). CDR3 size: 12 residues. The CDR3 is CASGTGGREQYF. CDR3 nucleotides: TGTGCCAGCGGGACAGGGGGTAGGGAGCAGTACTTC.

V and J are TRBV10-3 and TRBJ2-7; 8 bases line up with TRBD1. The CDR3 has 15 amino acids. V shed 6 bases, J shed 0 bases, and the junction held 7 bases outside the gene matches. Germline CDR1 reads ENHRY; CDR2 reads SYGVKD. CDR3 coding DNA: TGTGCCATCAGCGGGACAGGCCTGAGCTCCTACGAGCAGTACTTC. Residues: CAISGTGLSSYEQYF.